This T cell receptor (beta chain) emerged from a study of T cell changes during pregnancy in multiple sclerosis. Of note for this clone: An end of the junction differs from the germline gene, which may be a read error.

Using immunoSEQ multiplex PCR, the repertoire was profiled, and TCRdb retains in-frame clones only, with some absent. The data hold 70,000 to 80,000 clones, with roughly 94% observed a single time. Germline values: CDR1 SSHAT, CDR2 FNYEAQ (reference sequence). The CDR3 runs 17 residues. The V call is TRBV7-7, the J call TRBJ1-1; 7 nucleotides match TRBD1. The sample was peripheral blood, taken in the third trimester of pregnancy. The origin of this receptor is a female donor with multiple sclerosis, enrolled in a pregnancy study. CDR3 protein: CASSTLGGSTGNTEAFF. DNA for the CDR3: TGTGCTAGCAGTACCCTAGGGGGCTCCACAGGGAACACTGAAGCTTTCTTT.